The 4 T cell receptor beta chains below all came from one sample that was sequenced in a study of T cell changes during pregnancy in multiple sclerosis. TCRdb's table, derived via immunoSEQ multiplex PCR, lists solely in-frame clones and lacks some. The sample carries approximately 85,000 clones, approximately 93% recorded once. The specimen comprised peripheral blood, sampled in the first trimester of pregnancy. The source of these receptors is a female donor with multiple sclerosis, enrolled in a pregnancy study.

This chain joins TRBV27 and TRBJ1-2; perhaps TRBD1 as D (6 bases). The V end was cut by 3 bases, the J end by 7 bases, with 9 bases between. Per the germline V gene, CDR1 is MNHEY and CDR2 is SMNVEV (reference sequence). The CDR3 totals 12 residues. CDR3 protein: CASSFRGGGYTF. DNA of the CDR3: TGTGCCAGCAGTTTCAGGGGCGGTGGCTACACCTTC.

The gene calls are TRBV2 and TRBJ2-2, with 12 bases lining up with TRBD2. V shed 2 bases, J shed 5 bases, and the junction held 6 bases outside the gene matches. CDR3 length equals 17 residues. The germline CDR1 and CDR2 sequences are SNHLY and FYNNEI. The chain's CDR3 is CASSEPSGGAETGELFF. The CDR3 bases are TGTGCCAGCAGTGAACCTAGCGGGGGGGCCGAGACCGGGGAGCTGTTTTTT.

The chain is built from TRBV6-4 and TRBJ2-3; D might be TRBD1 (6 bases). Germline CDR1 reads MRHNA; CDR2 reads SNTAGT. The CDR3 is 15 amino acids. Between the trimmed V and J ends, which lost 4 bases and 4 bases, there was a span of 15 bases. CDR3 sequence reads: CASSVVPGGPDTQYF. In nucleotides, the CDR3 is TGTGCCAGCAGTGTTGTCCCTGGGGGCCCAGATACGCAGTATTTT.

The chain recombines TRBV2 with TRBJ2-7; a weak D match, TRBD2 (6 bases). From germline, CDR1 is SNHLY and CDR2 FYNNEI. The CDR3 sequence is 12 residues long. V lost 3 bases and J lost 3, with 6 bases in between. The CDR3 protein is CASSETSYEQYF. In DNA form, the CDR3 reads TGTGCCAGCAGTGAGACTAGCTACGAGCAGTACTTC.